Listed below are T cell receptor beta chains from one sample, sequenced in a study of blood T cell repertoires in COVID-19. The data were produced by immunoSEQ multiplex PCR, yet TCRdb's version contains in-frame clones alone and is incomplete. The repertoire consists of a few hundred thousand clones, with roughly 84% occurring once and the leading ten covering 7.4%. The sequenced material came from peripheral blood. These receptors were taken from a woman in her fifties or sixties with acute or convalescent COVID-19. The conserved cysteine and the conserved F or W are not part of the CDR3 here. The size entry is marked missing in some rows and otherwise reads once, few, many or a size class.

v_call clone_size cdr3_aa
TRBV28 NA ASSFPAGMGNSPLH
TRBV18 NA ASSPPGTLAGVNEQF
TRBV27 NA ASRLRAGGYEQY
TRBV12-5 once ASGLVRSDRDVTDTQY
TRBV6-6 NA ASSFYRVEGAGELF
TRBV4-2 NA ASSQEKARSVANYGYT
TRBV11-3 NA ASSPSRGGTEAF
TRBV11-2 NA ASSLGTGQPQH
TRBV7-2 few ASSLNRDSNTEAF
TRBV2 NA ASRALNGRGIYEQY
TRBV7-2 NA ASSQYGYT
TRBV25-1 NA ASGDRGNIYGYT
TRBV30 NA AWSAGRNYGYT
TRBV5-5 NA ASSLAFMGRSGANVLT
TRBV7-2 NA ASSLVGAGSSYEQY
TRBV28 NA ASSHSRTVGAF
TRBV6-2/TRBV6-3 NA ASSQTGGLYQPQH
TRBV25-1 NA ASSDIRAGWTEAF
TRBV5-1 NA ASNEQAETQY
TRBV27 NA ASSLSSGTGNYEQY
TRBV9 NA ASSTGTGDAYGYT
TRBV7-8 NA ASSSRGSYEQY
TRBV3-1/TRBV3-2 NA ASSHRGFEQY
TRBV5-1 NA ASSSGTSGRDTQY
TRBV27 NA ASRLQGAGSEQY
TRBV5-4 NA ASSLLAGLNTGELF